These T cell receptor beta chains were read from a single sample in a study of OX40 agonist ivuxolimab in advanced cancers. The method was immunoSEQ multiplex PCR; TCRdb's version includes in-frame clones alone and lacks a portion of them. The sample contains tens of thousands of clones, almost 95% of which appear only once. The sample consisted of CD4+ or CD8+ T cells sorted from blood, taken in a trial of the OX40 agonist ivuxolimab. The receptors come from an adult with an advanced solid tumor such as melanoma, head and neck, liver or kidney cancer. CDR3s leave out the opening cysteine and the closing phenylalanine or tryptophan.

TRBJ1-3 | TRBV18 | ASSPEHGNTIY
TRBJ1-5 | TRBV27 | ASSSGFWGGYRQPQH
TRBJ1-6 | TRBV2 | ASSERPPGNSPLH
TRBJ2-2 | TRBV5-1 | ASSLAPGQGGTGELF
TRBJ2-3 | TRBV19 | ASRLAWGGTDTQY
TRBJ1-1 | TRBV5-4 | ASRPGSHTDTEAF
TRBJ2-1 | TRBV5-1 | ASGPGSIYNEQF
TRBJ1-2 | TRBV27 | ATGGDGGYT
TRBJ2-5 | TRBV7-2 | ASSLIPPGPQETQY
TRBJ1-3 | TRBV7-2 | ASSPPRVSGNTIY
TRBJ2-7 | TRBV7-9 | ASSLVVLAGHYEQY
TRBJ2-7 | TRBV7-8 | ASSHSRGDEQY
TRBJ2-3 | TRBV27 | ASSLIQGVGADTQY
TRBJ1-1 | TRBV6-6 | ASTRTPNTEAF
TRBJ2-5 | TRBV5-6 | ASSAREPGTQY
TRBJ1-4 | TRBV30 | AWTGGAANEKLF
TRBJ2-3 | TRBV5-1 | ASSLEVTDTQY
TRBJ1-4 | TRBV15 | ATSRVTPTNEKLF
TRBJ2-5 | TRBV6-5 | ASTATGFETQY
TRBJ1-1 | TRBV6-1 | ASSEFYSMGEAF
TRBJ1-6 | TRBV11-2 | ASSLTGINSPLH
TRBJ1-1 | TRBV7-2 | ASSLEWSRTEAF
TRBJ2-1 | TRBV2 | ASSANGRGEQF
TRBJ2-3 | TRBV2 | ASSEVQGVRDTQY
TRBJ1-2 | TRBV7-2 | ASSLRNPGTGFGYT
TRBJ2-3 | TRBV18 | ASSPGRASDTQY
TRBJ1-5 | TRBV4-1 | ASSLWQDFGNQPQH
TRBJ1-3 | TRBV2 | ASSLQAVGGNTIY
TRBJ2-7 | TRBV6-1 | ASSGAGVHEQY
TRBJ2-3 | TRBV6-5 | ASSSTTDTQY
TRBJ1-3 | TRBV5-4 | ASSEPGNTIY
TRBJ2-4 | TRBV7-2 | ASSLATGTGKNIQY
TRBJ1-4 | TRBV15 | ATSRDWGRTNEKLF
TRBJ2-2 | TRBV5-1 | ASSLTARTGELF
TRBJ1-6 | TRBV18 | ASSLTAGATENSPLH
TRBJ2-3 | TRBV5-1 | ATRAGPNPPDTQY
TRBJ1-1 | TRBV6-6 | ASSFKTGNTEAF
TRBJ1-1 | TRBV6-5 | ASTPMGPNTEAF
TRBJ1-1 | TRBV4-1 | ASSQFREEKAF
TRBJ2-3 | TRBV5-1 | ASSTTDTQY
TRBJ2-2 | TRBV18 | ASSPDSFLAGELF
TRBJ2-3 | TRBV27 | ASSLRVGSGSTDTQY
TRBJ1-1 | TRBV18 | ASSPTGQGIVNTEAF
TRBJ2-1 | TRBV29-1 | SSGTLEDEQF
TRBJ2-1 | TRBV18 | ASSPPVTEVDRGLDEQF
TRBJ2-5 | TRBV5-1 | ASSLVGLAGGAQY